The 2 T cell receptor beta chains listed next were all sequenced from one sample in a study of T cell responses to AZD1222 COVID-19 vaccine. The table came from immunoSEQ multiplex PCR; TCRdb's copy has only in-frame clones and leaves some out. Here the sample spans some 140,000 clones, just under 95% being singletons. Material: peripheral blood, obtained 28 days after the second AZD1222 dose. The receptors originated from an adult who received the AZD1222 COVID-19 vaccine.

The rearrangement joins TRBV5-1 to TRBJ2-2; D is unresolved. CDR3 length: 16 residues. Germline V CDR1 and CDR2: SGHRS, YFSETQ. Trimming pared 0 bases from V and 0 bases from J, leaving 9 bases between. As DNA, the CDR3 is TGCGCCAGCAGCTTGGCCGCACACACGAACACCGGGGAGCTGTTTTTT. Its protein product is CASSLAAHTNTGELFF.

J is TRBJ1-6 and V is TRBV3-1 (or the pseudogene TRBV3-2), with unresolved D. The CDR3 runs 14 residues. The germline CDR1 and CDR2 sequences are LGHDT and YNNKEL (reference sequence). Trimming pared 1 base from V and 7 bases from J, leaving 8 bases between. DNA of the CDR3: TGTGCCAGCAGCCAAGCATCGGCCAATTCACCCCTCCACTTT. Translation gives CASSQASANSPLHF.